A single sample gave rise to the 3 T cell receptor beta chains below, sequenced in a study of OX40 agonist ivuxolimab in advanced cancers. Sequencing was performed with immunoSEQ multiplex PCR; in TCRdb, only in-frame clones are kept and a portion is missing. The sample lists 53,000 or so clones, over 80% seen once, with 0.6% to 0.8% in the top ten. Sequencing was performed on CD4+ or CD8+ T cells sorted from blood, taken in a trial of the OX40 agonist ivuxolimab. Source of these receptors: an adult with an advanced solid tumor such as melanoma, head and neck, liver or kidney cancer.

This sequence joins TRBV15 and TRBJ2-1; TRBD2 might be the D (5 bases). The germline V gene has CDR1 LNHNV and CDR2 YYDKDF (reference sequence). V lost 5 bases and J 3 bases, leaving 11 bases between the germline ends. The CDR3 covers 14 residues. CDR3 sequence reads: CATSREGFYNEQFF. The CDR3 DNA is TGTGCCACCAGCCGCGAGGGCTTCTACAATGAGCAGTTCTTC.

The rearrangement links TRBV28 to TRBJ1-1, with a weak D call TRBD1 (5 bases). CDR3 length equals 12 residues. Germline V lookup: CDR1 MDHEN, CDR2 SYDVKM. V lost 5 bases, J lost 4 bases, and 8 bases lay in between. The DNA of the CDR3 is TGTGCCAGCAGTCCACAGGTCACTGAAGCTTTCTTT. Amino acid sequence: CASSPQVTEAFF.

V usage is TRBV4-3 and J usage is TRBJ2-7; no clear D gene. CDR3 length: 14 amino acids. CDR1 is LGHNA, CDR2 YSLEER, per germline. V lost 0 bases and J lost 3, with 9 bases in between. Here the CDR3 DNA reads TGCGCCAGCAGCCAAGAGAACTTCATCTACGAGCAGTACTTC. It is translated as CASSQENFIYEQYF.